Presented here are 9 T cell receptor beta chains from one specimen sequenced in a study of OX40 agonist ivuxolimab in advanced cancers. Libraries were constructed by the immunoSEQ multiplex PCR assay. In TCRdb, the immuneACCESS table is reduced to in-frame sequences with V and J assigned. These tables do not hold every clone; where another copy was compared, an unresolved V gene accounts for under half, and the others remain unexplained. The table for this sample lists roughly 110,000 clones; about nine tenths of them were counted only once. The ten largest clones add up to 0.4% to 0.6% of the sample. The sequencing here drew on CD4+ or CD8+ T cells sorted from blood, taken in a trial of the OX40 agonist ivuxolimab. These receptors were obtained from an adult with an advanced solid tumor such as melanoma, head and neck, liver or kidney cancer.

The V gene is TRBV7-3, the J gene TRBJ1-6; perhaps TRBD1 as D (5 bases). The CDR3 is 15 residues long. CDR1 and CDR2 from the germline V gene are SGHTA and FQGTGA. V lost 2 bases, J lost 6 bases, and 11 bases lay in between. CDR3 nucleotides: TGTGCCAGCAGCTTAGCCGGGACGGGTAATTCACCCCTCCACTTT. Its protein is CASSLAGTGNSPLHF.

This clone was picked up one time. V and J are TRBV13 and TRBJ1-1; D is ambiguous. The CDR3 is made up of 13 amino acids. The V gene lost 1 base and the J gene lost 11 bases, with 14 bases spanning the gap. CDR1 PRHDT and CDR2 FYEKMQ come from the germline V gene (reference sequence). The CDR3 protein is CASSLAVESRAFF. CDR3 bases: TGTGCCAGCAGCTTAGCTGTGGAGAGTCGGGCTTTCTTT.

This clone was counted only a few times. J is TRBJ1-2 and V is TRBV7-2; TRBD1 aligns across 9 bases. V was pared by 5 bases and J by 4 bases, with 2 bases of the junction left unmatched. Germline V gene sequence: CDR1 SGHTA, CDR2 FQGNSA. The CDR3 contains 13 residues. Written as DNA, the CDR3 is TGTGCCAGCAGCGAGGACAGGGGCTATGGCTACACCTTC. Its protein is CASSEDRGYGYTF. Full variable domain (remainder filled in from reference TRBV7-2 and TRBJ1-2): GAGVSQSPSNKVTEKGKDVELRCDPISGHTALYWYRQSLGQGLEFLIYFQGNSAPDKSGLPSDRFSAERTGGSVSTLTIQRTQQEDSAVYLCASSEDRGYGYTFGSGTRLTVV.

The CDR3 coding sequence is TGTGCCAGCTCACCAACGGGACAACAAGAGACCCAGTACTTC. It encodes CASSPTGQQETQYF. This sequence joins TRBV18 and TRBJ2-5; D possibly corresponds to TRBD1 (6 bases). CDR1 KGHSH and CDR2 LQKENI come from the germline V gene. With 2 bases removed from V and 2 bases from J, the gap between germline ends came to 9 bases. The CDR3 loop spans 14 amino acids.

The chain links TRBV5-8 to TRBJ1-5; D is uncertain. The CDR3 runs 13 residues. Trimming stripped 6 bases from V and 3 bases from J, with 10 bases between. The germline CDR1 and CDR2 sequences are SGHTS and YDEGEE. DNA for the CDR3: TGTGCCAGCACCCAAGGATACAATCAGCCCCAGCATTTT. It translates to CASTQGYNQPQHF.

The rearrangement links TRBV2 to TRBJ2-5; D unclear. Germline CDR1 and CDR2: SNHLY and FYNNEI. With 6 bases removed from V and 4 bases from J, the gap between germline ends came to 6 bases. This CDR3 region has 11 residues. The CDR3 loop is CASSARETQYF. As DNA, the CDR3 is TGTGCCAGCAGCGCGAGAGAGACCCAGTACTTC.

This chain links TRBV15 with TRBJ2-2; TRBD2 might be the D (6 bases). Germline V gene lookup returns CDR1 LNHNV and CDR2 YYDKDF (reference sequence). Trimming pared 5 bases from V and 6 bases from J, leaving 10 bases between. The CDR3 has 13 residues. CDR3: CATSPAGSGELFF. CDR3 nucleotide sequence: TGTGCCACCAGCCCGGCGGGGTCCGGGGAGCTGTTTTTT.

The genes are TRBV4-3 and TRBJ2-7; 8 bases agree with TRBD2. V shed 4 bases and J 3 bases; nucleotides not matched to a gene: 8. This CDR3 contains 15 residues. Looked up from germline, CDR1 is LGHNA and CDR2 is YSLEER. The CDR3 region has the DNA TGCGCCAGCAGCCCCTACGGGGGGGCAGGCTACGAGCAGTACTTC. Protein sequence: CASSPYGGAGYEQYF.

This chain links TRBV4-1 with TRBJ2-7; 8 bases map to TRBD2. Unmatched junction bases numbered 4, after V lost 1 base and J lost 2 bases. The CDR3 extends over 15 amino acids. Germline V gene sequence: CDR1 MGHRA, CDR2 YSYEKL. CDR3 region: CASSQAGRGAYEQYF. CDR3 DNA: TGCGCCAGCAGCCAAGCGGGGCGGGGGGCCTACGAGCAGTACTTC.